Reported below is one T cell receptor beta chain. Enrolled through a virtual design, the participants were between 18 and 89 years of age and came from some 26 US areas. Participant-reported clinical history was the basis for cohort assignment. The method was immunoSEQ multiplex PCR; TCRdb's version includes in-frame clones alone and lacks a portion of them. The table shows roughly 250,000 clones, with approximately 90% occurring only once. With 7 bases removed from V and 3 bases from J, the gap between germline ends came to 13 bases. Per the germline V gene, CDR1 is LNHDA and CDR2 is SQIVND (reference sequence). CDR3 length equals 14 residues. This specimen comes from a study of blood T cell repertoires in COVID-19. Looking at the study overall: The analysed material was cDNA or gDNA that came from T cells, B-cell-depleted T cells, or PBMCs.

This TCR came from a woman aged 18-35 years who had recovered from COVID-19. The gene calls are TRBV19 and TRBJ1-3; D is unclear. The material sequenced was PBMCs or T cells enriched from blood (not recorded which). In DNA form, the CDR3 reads TGTGCCAGTACCAAACATCTAGGTGGAAACACCATATATTTT. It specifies CASTKHLGGNTIYF.